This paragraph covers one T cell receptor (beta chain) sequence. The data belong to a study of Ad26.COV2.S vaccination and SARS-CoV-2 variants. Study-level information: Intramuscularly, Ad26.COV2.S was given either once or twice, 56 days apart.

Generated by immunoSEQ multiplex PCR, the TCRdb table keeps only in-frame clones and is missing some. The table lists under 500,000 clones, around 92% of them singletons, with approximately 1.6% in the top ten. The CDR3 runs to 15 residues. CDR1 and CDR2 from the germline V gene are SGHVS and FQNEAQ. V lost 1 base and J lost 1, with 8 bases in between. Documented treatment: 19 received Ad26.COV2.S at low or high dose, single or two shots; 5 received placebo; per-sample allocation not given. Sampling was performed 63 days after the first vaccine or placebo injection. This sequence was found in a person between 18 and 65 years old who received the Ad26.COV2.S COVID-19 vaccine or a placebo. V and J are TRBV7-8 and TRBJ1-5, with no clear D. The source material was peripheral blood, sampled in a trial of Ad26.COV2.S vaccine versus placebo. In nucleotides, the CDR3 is TGTGCCAGCAGCTTAGTTTCCGGGAGCAATCAGCCCCAGCATTTT. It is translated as CASSLVSGSNQPQHF.